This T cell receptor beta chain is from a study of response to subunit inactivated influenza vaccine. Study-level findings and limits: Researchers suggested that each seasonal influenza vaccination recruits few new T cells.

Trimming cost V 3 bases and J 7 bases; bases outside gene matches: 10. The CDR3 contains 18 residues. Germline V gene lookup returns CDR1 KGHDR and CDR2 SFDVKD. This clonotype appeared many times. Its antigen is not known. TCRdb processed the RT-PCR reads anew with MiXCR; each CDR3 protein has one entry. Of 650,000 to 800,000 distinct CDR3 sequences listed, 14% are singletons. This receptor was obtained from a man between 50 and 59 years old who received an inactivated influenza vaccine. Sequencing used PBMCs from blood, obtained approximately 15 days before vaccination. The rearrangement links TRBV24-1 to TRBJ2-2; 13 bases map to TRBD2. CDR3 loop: CATSDTSGLAGEYGELFF. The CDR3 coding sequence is TGTGCCACCAGTGATACCTCAGGACTAGCGGGGGAATACGGGGAGCTGTTTTTT.